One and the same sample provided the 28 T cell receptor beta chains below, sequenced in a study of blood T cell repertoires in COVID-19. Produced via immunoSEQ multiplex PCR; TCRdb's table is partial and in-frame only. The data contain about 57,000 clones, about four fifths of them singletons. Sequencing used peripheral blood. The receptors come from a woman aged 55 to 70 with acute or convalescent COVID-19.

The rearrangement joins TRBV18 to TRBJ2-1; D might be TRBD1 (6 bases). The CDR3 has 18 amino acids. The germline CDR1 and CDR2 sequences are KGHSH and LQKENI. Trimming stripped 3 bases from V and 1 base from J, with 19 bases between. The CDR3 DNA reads TGTGCCAGCTCACCGGACAGCTTCGATCGCACTTCCTACAATGAGCAGTTCTTC. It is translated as CASSPDSFDRTSYNEQFF.

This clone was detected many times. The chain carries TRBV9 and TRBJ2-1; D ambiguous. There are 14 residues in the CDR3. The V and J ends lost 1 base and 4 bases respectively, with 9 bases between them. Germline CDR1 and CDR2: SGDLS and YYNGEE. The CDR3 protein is CASSVHGGYNEQFF. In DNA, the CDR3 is TGTGCCAGCAGCGTACACGGTGGTTACAATGAGCAGTTCTTC.

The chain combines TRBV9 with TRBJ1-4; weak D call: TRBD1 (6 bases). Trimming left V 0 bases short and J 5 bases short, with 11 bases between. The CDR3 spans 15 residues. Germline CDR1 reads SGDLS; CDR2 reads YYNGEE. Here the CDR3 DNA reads TGTGCCAGCAGCGTAGCGGGGACAAAGAATGAAAAACTGTTTTTT. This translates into CASSVAGTKNEKLFF.

The CDR3 spells CASSGQGGHTEAFF. CDR3 DNA sequence: TGTGCCAGCAGCGGACAGGGGGGACACACTGAAGCTTTCTTT. The chain combines TRBV2 with TRBJ1-1, with TRBD1 matching 10 bases. The V segment lost 6 bases and the J segment 3 bases; nucleotides outside the gene matches: 4. The length of the CDR3 is 14 residues. CDR1 is SNHLY, CDR2 FYNNEI, per germline.

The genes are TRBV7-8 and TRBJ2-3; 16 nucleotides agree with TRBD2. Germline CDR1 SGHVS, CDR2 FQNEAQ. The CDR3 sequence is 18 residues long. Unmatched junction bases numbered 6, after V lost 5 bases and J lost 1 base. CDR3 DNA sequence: TGTGCCAGCAGCCGAGGGACTAGCGGGGGGGCTGGCACAGATACGCAGTATTTT. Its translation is CASSRGTSGGAGTDTQYF. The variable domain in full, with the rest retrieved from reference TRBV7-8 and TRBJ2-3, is GAGVSQSPRYKVAKRGQDVALRCDPISGHVSLFWYQQALGQGPEFLTYFQNEAQLDKSGLPSDRFFAERPEGSVSTLKIQRTQQEDSAVYLCASSRGTSGGAGTDTQYFGPGTRLTVL.

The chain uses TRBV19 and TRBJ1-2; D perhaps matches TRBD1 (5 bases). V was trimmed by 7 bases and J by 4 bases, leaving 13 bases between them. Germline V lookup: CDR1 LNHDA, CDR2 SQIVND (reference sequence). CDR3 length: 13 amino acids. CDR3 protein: CASTAGGTYGYTF. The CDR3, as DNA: TGTGCCAGTACGGCGGGGGGGACCTATGGCTACACCTTC.

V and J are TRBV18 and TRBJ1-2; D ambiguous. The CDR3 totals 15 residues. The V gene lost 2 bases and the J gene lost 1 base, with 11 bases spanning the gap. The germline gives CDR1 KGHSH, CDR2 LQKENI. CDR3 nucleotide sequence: TGTGCCAGCTCACCAATTTTACAAAATAACTATGGCTACACCTTC. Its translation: CASSPILQNNYGYTF.

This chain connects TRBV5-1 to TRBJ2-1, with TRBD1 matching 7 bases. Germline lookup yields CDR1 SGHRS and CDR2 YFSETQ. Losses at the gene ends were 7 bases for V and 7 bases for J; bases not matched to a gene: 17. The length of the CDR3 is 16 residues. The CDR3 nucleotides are TGCGCCAGCGGTCCGGGAACCAGACAGGGTGGAAATGAGCAGTTCTTC. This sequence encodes CASGPGTRQGGNEQFF.

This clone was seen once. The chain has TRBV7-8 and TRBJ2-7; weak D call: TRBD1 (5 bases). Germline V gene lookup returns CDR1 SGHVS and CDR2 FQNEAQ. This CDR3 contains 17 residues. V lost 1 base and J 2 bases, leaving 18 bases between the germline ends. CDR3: CASSLVVRAGPAYEQYF. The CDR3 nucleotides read TGTGCCAGCAGCTTAGTAGTCCGGGCAGGGCCAGCCTACGAGCAGTACTTC.

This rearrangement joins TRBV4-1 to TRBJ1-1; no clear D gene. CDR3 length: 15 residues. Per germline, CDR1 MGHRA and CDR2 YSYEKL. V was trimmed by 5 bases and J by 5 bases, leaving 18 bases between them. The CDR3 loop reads CASSSAPAAGTEAFF. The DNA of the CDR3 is TGCGCCAGCAGCTCCGCCCCAGCCGCGGGTACTGAAGCTTTCTTT.

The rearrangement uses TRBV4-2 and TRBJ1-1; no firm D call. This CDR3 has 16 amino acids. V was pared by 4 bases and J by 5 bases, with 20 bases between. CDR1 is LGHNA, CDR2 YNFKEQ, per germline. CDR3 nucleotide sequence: TGTGCCAGCAGCCTCCCGGGTTGGGAGACACCGACTGAAGCTTTCTTT. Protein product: CASSLPGWETPTEAFF.

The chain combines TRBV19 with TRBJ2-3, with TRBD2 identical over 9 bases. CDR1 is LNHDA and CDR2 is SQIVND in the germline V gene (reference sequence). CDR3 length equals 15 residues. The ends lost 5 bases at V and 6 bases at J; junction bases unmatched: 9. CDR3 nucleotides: TGTGCCAGTAGTCCCTTGGCGGGGGGGCTGGATACGCAGTATTTT. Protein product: CASSPLAGGLDTQYF.

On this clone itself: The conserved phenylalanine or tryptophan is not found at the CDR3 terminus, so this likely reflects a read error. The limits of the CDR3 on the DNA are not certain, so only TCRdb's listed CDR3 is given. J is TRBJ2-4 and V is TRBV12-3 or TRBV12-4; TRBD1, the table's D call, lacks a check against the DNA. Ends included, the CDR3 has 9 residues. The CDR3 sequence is CASTRKGVL.

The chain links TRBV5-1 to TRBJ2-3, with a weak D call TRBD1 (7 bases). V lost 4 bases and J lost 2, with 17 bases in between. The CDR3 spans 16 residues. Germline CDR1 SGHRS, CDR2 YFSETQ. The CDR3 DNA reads TGCGCCAGCAGCACCGGCGGGACAGCTTACACAGATACGCAGTATTTT. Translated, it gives CASSTGGTAYTDTQYF.

The CDR3 DNA reads as TGTGCCTGGAGTGTAAAGGGAGGCTATGGCTACACCTTC. Amino acid sequence: CAWSVKGGYGYTF. The chain links TRBV30 to TRBJ1-2; D gene uncertain. V shed 0 bases and J shed 4 bases, with 9 bases lying between them. The CDR3 extends over 13 amino acids. From germline, CDR1 is GTSNPN and CDR2 SVGIG (reference sequence).

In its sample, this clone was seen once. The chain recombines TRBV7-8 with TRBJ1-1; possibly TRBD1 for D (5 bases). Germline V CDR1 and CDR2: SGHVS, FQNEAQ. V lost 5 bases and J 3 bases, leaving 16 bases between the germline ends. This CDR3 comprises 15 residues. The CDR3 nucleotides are TGTGCCAGCAGCCCGTTGGGAGGGACGGACACTGAAGCTTTCTTT. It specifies CASSPLGGTDTEAFF.

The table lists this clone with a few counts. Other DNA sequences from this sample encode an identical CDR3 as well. CDR3 residues: CATGLAGENEQFF. Here the CDR3 DNA reads TGTGCCACCGGACTAGCGGGGGAGAATGAGCAGTTCTTC. The chain recombines TRBV24-1 with TRBJ2-1; TRBD2 aligns across 13 bases. The CDR3 totals 13 residues. From germline, CDR1 is KGHDR and CDR2 SFDVKD. J gave up 7 bases and V 9 bases, and 2 bases lay outside the gene matches.

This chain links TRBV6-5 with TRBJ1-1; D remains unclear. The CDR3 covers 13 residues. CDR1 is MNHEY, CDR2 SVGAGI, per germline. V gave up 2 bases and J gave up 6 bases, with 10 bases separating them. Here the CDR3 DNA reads TGTGCCAGCAGTTACACTCTTTTCTCTGAAGCTTTCTTT. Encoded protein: CASSYTLFSEAFF.

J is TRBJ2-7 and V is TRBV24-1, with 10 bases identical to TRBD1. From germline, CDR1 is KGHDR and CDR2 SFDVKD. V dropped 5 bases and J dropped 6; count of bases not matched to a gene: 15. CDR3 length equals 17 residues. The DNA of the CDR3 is TGTGCCACCAGTGCCCAGCCCGGGACAGGGGTTGGCGGCGAGCAGTACTTC. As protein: CATSAQPGTGVGGEQYF.

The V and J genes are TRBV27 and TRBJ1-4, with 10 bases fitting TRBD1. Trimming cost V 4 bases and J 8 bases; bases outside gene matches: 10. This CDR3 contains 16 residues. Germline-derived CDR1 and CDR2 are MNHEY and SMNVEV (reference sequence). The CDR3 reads CASSSNRDRGGEKLFF. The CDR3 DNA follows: TGTGCCAGCAGTTCAAACCGGGACAGGGGAGGCGAAAAACTGTTTTTT. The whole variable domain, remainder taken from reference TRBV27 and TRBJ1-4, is EAQVTQNPRYLITVTGKKLTVTCSQNMNHEYMSWYRQDPGLGLRQIYYSMNVEVTDKGDVPEGYKVSRKEKRNFPLILESPSPNQTSLYFCASSSNRDRGGEKLFFGSGTQLSVL.

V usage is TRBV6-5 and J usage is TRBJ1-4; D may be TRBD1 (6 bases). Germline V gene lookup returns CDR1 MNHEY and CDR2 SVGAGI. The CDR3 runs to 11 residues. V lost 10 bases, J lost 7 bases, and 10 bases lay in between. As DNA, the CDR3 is TGTGCCACGTTCAGGGGTGAAAAACTGTTTTTT. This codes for CATFRGEKLFF.

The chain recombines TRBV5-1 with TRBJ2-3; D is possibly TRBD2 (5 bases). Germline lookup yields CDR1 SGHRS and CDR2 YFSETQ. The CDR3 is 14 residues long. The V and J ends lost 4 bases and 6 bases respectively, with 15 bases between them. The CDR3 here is CASSTSIGGDTQYF. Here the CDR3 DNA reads TGCGCCAGCAGCACCTCGATAGGAGGCGATACGCAGTATTTT.

The CDR3 bases are TGTGCCAGCAGCCATGATTTTGGGGCCGTGGATACTGAAGCTTTCTTT. It encodes CASSHDFGAVDTEAFF. V gene TRBV14 combines with J gene TRBJ1-1, with D possibly matching TRBD1 (5 bases). The CDR3 is made up of 16 amino acids. Looked up from germline, CDR1 is SGHDN and CDR2 is FVKESK. Deletions cut 3 bases from V and 5 bases from J, with 19 bases between.

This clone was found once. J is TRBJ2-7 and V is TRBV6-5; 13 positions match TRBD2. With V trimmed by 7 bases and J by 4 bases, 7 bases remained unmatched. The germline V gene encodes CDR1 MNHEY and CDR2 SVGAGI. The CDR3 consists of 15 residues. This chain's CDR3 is CASTRTSGGVYEQYF. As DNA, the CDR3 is TGTGCCAGCACCCGGACTAGCGGGGGTGTTTACGAGCAGTACTTC.

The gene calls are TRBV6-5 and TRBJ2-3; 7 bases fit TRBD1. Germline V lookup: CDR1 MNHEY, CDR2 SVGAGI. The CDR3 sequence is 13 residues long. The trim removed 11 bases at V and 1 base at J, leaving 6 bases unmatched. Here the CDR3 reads CASRQGGTDTQYF. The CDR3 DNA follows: TGTGCCTCCAGACAGGGCGGCACAGATACGCAGTATTTT.

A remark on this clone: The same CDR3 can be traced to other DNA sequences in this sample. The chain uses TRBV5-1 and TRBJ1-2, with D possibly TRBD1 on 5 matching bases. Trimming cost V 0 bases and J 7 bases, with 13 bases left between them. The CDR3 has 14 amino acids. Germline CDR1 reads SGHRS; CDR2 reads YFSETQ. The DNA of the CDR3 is TGCGCCAGCAGCTTGGCAACGGGGGAGGGTGGCTACACCTTC. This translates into CASSLATGEGGYTF.

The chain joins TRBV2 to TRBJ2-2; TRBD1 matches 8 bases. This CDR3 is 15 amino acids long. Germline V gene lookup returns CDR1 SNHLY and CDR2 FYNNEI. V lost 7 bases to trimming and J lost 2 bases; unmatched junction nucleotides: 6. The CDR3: CASISDRANTGELFF. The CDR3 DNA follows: TGTGCCAGCATTTCGGACAGGGCCAACACCGGGGAGCTGTTTTTT.

CDR3 DNA sequence: TGTGCCAGCAGTTTGGGGGCCAGAAACCATCAGCCCCAGCATTTT. Protein: CASSLGARNHQPQHF. The chain combines TRBV27 with TRBJ1-5, with a possible D match to TRBD1 (6 bases). The CDR3 is 15 residues long. Trimming removed 3 bases at V and 5 bases at J, with 14 bases between. CDR1 MNHEY and CDR2 SMNVEV come from the germline V gene (reference sequence).